The present T cell receptor beta chain was sequenced within a study of T cell clonotyping in hematopoietic cell transplantation. This table comes from immunoSEQ multiplex PCR, and its TCRdb copy is limited to in-frame clones, with some not included. Here the sample spans 4,900 or so clones, around 76% being singletons. Blood collection times were about day -28 and days 30, 100, 180 posttransplant. CDR3 length: 15 amino acids. Per germline, CDR1 MNHEY and CDR2 SVGAGI. The junction had 12 bases not matched to a gene; V was cut back by 6 bases and J by 4 bases. This chain uses TRBV6-5 with TRBJ2-7; TRBD1 matches 7 bases. This sequence originates from a male patient aged 55 to 69 who had an allogeneic stem cell transplant, so T cells may come from the graft donor. Some clones in this sample may be carry-over from other donors' samples. The source was peripheral blood mononuclear cells, collected 100 days after allogeneic stem cell transplant. CDR3 sequence (DNA): TGTGCCAGCAGCCAACTCCCGGGACAGAAATACGAGCAGTACTTC. Translation gives CASSQLPGQKYEQYF.